The T cell receptor beta chain under discussion was sequenced for a study of blood T cell repertoires in COVID-19. Across the study: Samples of COVID-19 (acute and convalescent) were obtained from the United States, Italy and Spain.

Only in-frame clones appear in the TCRdb table, and some are missing; sequencing was by immunoSEQ multiplex PCR. The sample contains about 130,000 clones, approximately 85% of which appear only once. The CDR3 loop spans 15 amino acids. Trimming left V 6 bases short and J 2 bases short, with 16 bases between. In germline, CDR1 is SEHNR, CDR2 FQNEAQ (reference sequence). Sequencing input: peripheral blood. This chain connects TRBV7-9 to TRBJ1-1, with D perhaps TRBD1 (5 bases). The source of this sequence is a woman aged 80 or older with acute or convalescent COVID-19. The chain's CDR3 is CASSLLSGLNTEAFF. The CDR3 bases are TGTGCCAGCAGTCTACTGTCAGGGTTAAACACTGAAGCTTTCTTT.